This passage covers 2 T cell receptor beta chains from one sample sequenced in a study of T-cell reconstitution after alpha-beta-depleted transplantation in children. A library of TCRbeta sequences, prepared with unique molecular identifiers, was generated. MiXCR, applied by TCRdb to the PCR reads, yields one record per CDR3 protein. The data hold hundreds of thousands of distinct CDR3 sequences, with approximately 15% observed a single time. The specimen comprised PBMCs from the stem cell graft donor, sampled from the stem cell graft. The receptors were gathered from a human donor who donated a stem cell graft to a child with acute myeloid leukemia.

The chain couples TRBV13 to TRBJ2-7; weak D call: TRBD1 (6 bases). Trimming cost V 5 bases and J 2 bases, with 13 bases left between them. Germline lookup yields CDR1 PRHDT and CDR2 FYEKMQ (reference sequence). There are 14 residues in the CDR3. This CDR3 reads CASSQGLAAYEQYF. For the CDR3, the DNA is TGTGCCAGCAGCCAGGGGCTAGCCGCCTACGAGCAGTACTTC.

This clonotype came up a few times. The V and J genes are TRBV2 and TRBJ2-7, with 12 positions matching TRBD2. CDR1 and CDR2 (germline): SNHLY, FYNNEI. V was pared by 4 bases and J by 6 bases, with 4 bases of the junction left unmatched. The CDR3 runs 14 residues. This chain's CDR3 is CASSVTSGGVEQYF. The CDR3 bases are TGTGCCAGCAGTGTGACTAGCGGGGGAGTCGAGCAGTACTTC.